The 10 T cell receptor beta chains listed next were all sequenced from one sample in a study of CD8 T cells in ankylosing spondylitis. Notes on the study in general: A TCR beta motif made of fewer than ten highly homologous variants seemed typical of ankylosing spondylitis blood.

MiXCR, run by TCRdb on the 5' RACE reads, gives a single entry per CDR3 protein. Here the sample spans around 890,000 distinct CDR3 sequences, 10% to 15% being singletons. No antigen is known for these receptors. The sequenced sample consisted of blood, either unsorted or a sorted T cell fraction (not recorded which). These receptors were obtained from a male donor with ankylosing spondylitis.

This clonotype was found many times. This sequence joins TRBV29-1 and TRBJ2-7; D perhaps matches TRBD2 (5 bases). The CDR3 covers 13 residues. V shed 5 bases and J shed 5 bases, with 16 bases lying between them. CDR1 SQVTM and CDR2 ANQGSEA come from the germline V gene. The CDR3, as DNA: TGCAGCGTTAGTCCTTCTAGGGAGCACGAGCAGTACTTC. As protein: CSVSPSREHEQYF.

The table lists this clonotype with a few counts. The CDR3 sequence: CASTPGTGPNPATEAFF. CDR3 DNA: TGTGCCAGCACCCCTGGGACAGGCCCGAACCCCGCGACTGAAGCTTTCTTT. The chain carries TRBV28 and TRBJ1-1; 8 bases are shared with TRBD1. The junction had 18 bases not matched to a gene; V was cut back by 7 bases and J by 5 bases. The CDR3 is made up of 17 amino acids. Looked up from germline, CDR1 is MDHEN and CDR2 is SYDVKM.

The chain employs TRBV29-1 and TRBJ2-3; the D is unclear. V dropped 5 bases and J dropped 0 bases, with 9 bases sitting between them. The length of the CDR3 is 13 residues. CDR1 SQVTM and CDR2 ANQGSEA come from the germline V gene. The CDR3 loop is CSVFAGSTDTQYF. The CDR3 DNA reads TGCAGCGTTTTTGCAGGTAGCACAGATACGCAGTATTTT.

This clonotype was picked up many times. The J gene is TRBJ2-6, the V gene TRBV7-3; no definite D call. CDR3 length: 16 residues. Trimming removed 5 bases at V and 0 bases at J, with 11 bases between. The germline gives CDR1 SGHTA, CDR2 FQGTGA. For the CDR3, the DNA is TGTGCCAGCAGCCCTCCGCCCCACTCTGGGGCCAACGTCCTGACTTTC. This encodes CASSPPPHSGANVLTF.

This clonotype was seen repeatedly, ten times or more. The rearrangement uses TRBV29-1 and TRBJ1-1, with TRBD1 matching 8 bases. The germline V gene has CDR1 SQVTM and CDR2 ANQGSEA. CDR3 size: 13 residues. Trimming took 6 bases from V and 2 from J; bases not matched to a gene: 5. CDR3 bases: TGCAGCGTGTCGACAGGGGTTAACACTGAAGCTTTCTTT. Protein product: CSVSTGVNTEAFF.

This CDR3 reads CASSLEGTQETQYF. In DNA form, the CDR3 reads TGCGCCAGCAGCTTGGAGGGCACCCAAGAGACCCAGTACTTC. This chain joins TRBV5-1 and TRBJ2-5; no definite D call. The CDR3 is 14 amino acids. The germline V gene encodes CDR1 SGHRS and CDR2 YFSETQ. Trimming pared 0 bases from V and 1 base from J, leaving 7 bases between.

In this sample, this clonotype turned up a few times. V gene TRBV7-6 combines with J gene TRBJ2-3; TRBD2 matches at 7 bases. Germline V gene lookup returns CDR1 SGHVS and CDR2 FNYEAQ. Losses at the gene ends were 5 bases for V and 3 bases for J; bases not matched to a gene: 14. This CDR3 has 17 residues. The CDR3 bases are TGTGCCAGCAGCACTCTAGCGGCCAGGCGGAATACAGATACGCAGTATTTT. Its protein is CASSTLAARRNTDTQYF.

This clonotype was observed a few times. The J gene is TRBJ2-3, the V gene TRBV7-2; tentative D call: TRBD2 (6 bases). Germline V CDR1 and CDR2: SGHTA, FQGNSA. Trimming took off 6 bases at V and 0 bases at J, with 13 bases between the two ends. This CDR3 is 15 amino acids long. For the CDR3, the DNA is TGTGCCAGCAGGACGCCGGGACTCAGCACAGATACGCAGTATTTT. Its protein product is CASRTPGLSTDTQYF.

There are a few counts of this clonotype. The chain couples TRBV6-1 to TRBJ1-1; D is undetermined. Between the trimmed V and J ends, which lost 1 base and 7 bases, there was a span of 10 bases. Germline V gene lookup returns CDR1 MNHNS and CDR2 SASEGT. This CDR3 is built from 13 residues. CDR3 sequence reads: CASSEGPGFEAFF. For the CDR3, the DNA is TGTGCCAGCAGTGAAGGGCCTGGATTTGAAGCTTTCTTT.

The V and J genes are TRBV18 and TRBJ2-6; D is ambiguous. The CDR3 covers 15 residues. CDR1 is KGHSH and CDR2 is LQKENI in the germline V gene. Trimming shortened V by 3 bases and J by 1 base, and 7 bases separated the two germline ends. The CDR3 nucleotides read TGTGCCAGCTCACCGGGGTTTTCTGGGGCCAACGTCCTGACTTTC. It yields the protein CASSPGFSGANVLTF.